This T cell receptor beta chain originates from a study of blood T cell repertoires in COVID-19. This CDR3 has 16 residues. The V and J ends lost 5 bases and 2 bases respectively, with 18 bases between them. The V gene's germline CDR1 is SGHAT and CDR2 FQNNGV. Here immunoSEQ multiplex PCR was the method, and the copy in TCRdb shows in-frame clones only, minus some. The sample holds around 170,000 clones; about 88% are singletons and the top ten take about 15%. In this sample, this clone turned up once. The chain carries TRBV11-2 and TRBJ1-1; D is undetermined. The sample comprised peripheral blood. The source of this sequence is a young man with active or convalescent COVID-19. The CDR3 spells CASSPKRGGINTEAFF. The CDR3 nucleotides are TGTGCCAGCAGCCCCAAAAGAGGAGGGATAAACACTGAAGCTTTCTTT. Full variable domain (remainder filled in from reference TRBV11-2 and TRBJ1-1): EAGVAQSPRYKIIEKRQSVAFWCNPISGHATLYWYQQILGQGPKLLIQFQNNGVVDDSQLPKDRFSAERLKGVDSTLKIQPAKLEDSAVYLCASSPKRGGINTEAFFGQGTRLTVV.